These 7 T cell receptor beta chains were sequenced from one sample in a study of low-dose radiotherapy and immunotherapy resistance in tumors. The time point: before trial treatment. PCR amplification of the TCRs was performed with Phusion for 20 PCR cycles, and it relied on a constant-region primer together with a V-primer adapter. TCRdb independently ran MiXCR on the reads; one entry per CDR3 protein. The table lists tens of thousands of distinct CDR3 sequences, about 11% of them singletons. The specimen comprised PBMCs, sampled before treatment. Source of these receptors: a female donor with ovarian cancer.

This clonotype has a count of ten or more. The chain employs TRBV7-9 and TRBJ1-2; D call uncertain. V lost 5 bases, J lost 4 bases, and 8 bases lay in between. Germline V CDR1 and CDR2: SEHNR, FQNEAQ (reference sequence). The CDR3 loop spans 12 amino acids. The CDR3 DNA sequence: TGTGCCAGCAGCGACATCACCTATGGCTACACCTTC. Its translation: CASSDITYGYTF.

In the case of this clonotype: A much larger clone differs from this one at a single base, so this may be a read error. This chain connects TRBV12-3 or TRBV12-4 to TRBJ1-2; tentatively, D is TRBD1 (6 bases). The CDR3 covers 13 residues. V dropped 6 bases and J dropped 5 bases, with 13 bases sitting between them. This CDR3 is CASRATGKYGYTF. The DNA of the CDR3 is TGTGCCAGCAGAGCCACAGGGAAGTATGGCTACACCTTC.

This clonotype occurred many times. CDR3 nucleotide sequence: TGTGCCTGGAGTCTACAGGGAACGCAGTATTTT. It codes for CAWSLQGTQYF. This sequence joins TRBV30 and TRBJ2-3, with a possible D match to TRBD1 (6 bases). CDR3 size: 11 residues. Trimming removed 2 bases at V and 9 bases at J, with 9 bases between. Germline V gene data show CDR1 as GTSNPN and CDR2 as SVGIG (reference sequence).

The table lists this clonotype with many counts. The J gene is TRBJ2-3, the V gene TRBV19; 10 bases align to TRBD1. The germline V gene has CDR1 LNHDA and CDR2 SQIVND (reference sequence). Trimming removed 8 bases from V and 1 base from J; junction bases left unmatched: 12. This CDR3 has 17 residues. The DNA of the CDR3 is TGTGCCAGTGGGAGACAGGGGGCCCGGCGGGGCACAGATACGCAGTATTTT. Translation: CASGRQGARRGTDTQYF.

This clonotype showed up many times. The chain has TRBV28 and TRBJ2-5, with D possibly matching TRBD2 (6 bases). The CDR3 is 14 amino acids. Germline CDR1 and CDR2: MDHEN and SYDVKM. The V gene lost 4 bases and the J gene lost 5 bases, with 14 bases spanning the gap. DNA for the CDR3: TGTGCCAGCAGTTCTGGGGGAGGAGGGGAGACCCAGTACTTC. Its protein product is CASSSGGGGETQYF.

A note on this clonotype: A read error may produce the germline difference seen at one junction end. The chain combines TRBV30 with TRBJ2-1; D is unclear. Per germline, CDR1 GTSNPN and CDR2 SVGIG (reference sequence). The CDR3 runs to 15 residues. The CDR3 sequence: CAWSWSSSSYNVQFF. In DNA, the CDR3 is TGTGCCTGGAGTTGGAGTTCGTCGTCCTACAATGTGCAGTTCTTC. Together with reference TRBV30 and TRBJ2-1, the CDR3 gives the full variable domain: SQTIHQWPATLVQPVGSPLSLECTVEGTSNPNLYWYRQAAGRGLQLLFYSVGIGQISSEVPQNLSASRPQDRQFILSSKKLLLSDSGFYLCAWSWSSSSYNVQFFGPGTRLTVL.

At least ten counts were recorded for this clonotype. CDR3 loop: CASSPQSSYNEQFF. Here the CDR3 DNA reads TGTGCCAGTAGTCCCCAGAGCTCCTACAATGAGCAGTTCTTC. The V call is TRBV19, the J call TRBJ2-1; no definite D call. Germline V gene data show CDR1 as LNHDA and CDR2 as SQIVND (reference sequence). With 5 bases removed from V and 0 bases from J, the gap between germline ends came to 8 bases. This CDR3 is built from 14 residues.